A selection of T cell receptor beta chains follows, all from one sample in a study of response to subunit inactivated influenza vaccine. TCRdb processed the RT-PCR reads anew with MiXCR; each CDR3 protein has one entry. The sample records approximately 300,000 distinct CDR3 sequences, roughly 22% being singletons. The sequencing here drew on PBMCs from blood, taken less than 22 months after vaccination. Receptor source: a man between 50 and 69 years old who received an inactivated influenza vaccine. Both conserved end residues are part of each CDR3. The D gene is left open where the match is weak.

D | J | length | V | CDR3
TRBD1 | TRBJ2-7 | 15 | TRBV4-3 | CASSQDWDRSYEQYF
TRBD1 | TRBJ2-5 | 15 | TRBV7-9 | CASSSRQGIQETQYF
- | TRBJ2-7 | 12 | TRBV12-3/TRBV12-4 | CASSFNRMEQYF
- | TRBJ1-1 | 13 | TRBV19 | CASSIQTNTEAFF
- | TRBJ2-1 | 14 | TRBV5-1 | CASSLTSQYNEQFF
- | TRBJ1-1 | 15 | TRBV5-5 | CASSLEPGTPTEAFF
- | TRBJ2-7 | 15 | TRBV20-1 | CSARDGEKPSYEQYF
- | TRBJ2-7 | 13 | TRBV6-6 | CASSYGSTYEQYF
- | TRBJ2-2 | 14 | TRBV5-5 | CASSLPYRAGELFF
TRBD2 | TRBJ2-3 | 14 | TRBV20-1 | CSAPRAGEADTQYF
- | TRBJ2-7 | 13 | TRBV7-2 | CASSLLDTYEQYF
- | TRBJ2-7 | 14 | TRBV5-1 | CASSLDSGRYEQYF
TRBD1 | TRBJ1-1 | 13 | TRBV20-1 | CSADVRGITEAFF
- | TRBJ1-1 | 13 | TRBV7-9 | CASSTDTNTEAFF
- | TRBJ1-2 | 14 | TRBV6-2/TRBV6-3 | CASSSSRRDYGYTF
- | TRBJ2-7 | 12 | TRBV2 | CASRDTNYEQYF
TRBD1 | TRBJ2-7 | 17 | TRBV27 | CASSLTARYRGSYEQYF
TRBD1 | TRBJ1-2 | 16 | TRBV10-3 | CAISNSGTGNTYGYTF
TRBD1 | TRBJ2-7 | 16 | TRBV6-2/TRBV6-3 | CASSYLQGRTFYEQYF
- | TRBJ2-3 | 14 | TRBV29-1 | CSVGQGLGTDTQYF
- | TRBJ2-5 | 17 | TRBV5-1 | CASSFGHSEYVGETQYF
- | TRBJ1-1 | 17 | TRBV7-9 | CASNIPGQVNKDTEAFF
- | TRBJ1-6 | 14 | TRBV7-3 | CASSVGGGNSPLHF
TRBD2 | TRBJ2-3 | 13 | TRBV7-3 | CASSLGGKDTQYF
- | TRBJ2-1 | 15 | TRBV12-3/TRBV12-4 | CASSLSGQGSNEQFF
- | TRBJ2-1 | 17 | TRBV11-2 | CASSLVRGRARYNEQFF
- | TRBJ2-3 | 13 | TRBV7-2 | CASSSWTGHTQYF
TRBD2 | TRBJ2-1 | 19 | TRBV6-2/TRBV6-3 | CASSSPVPTSSGGAYEQFF
TRBD1 | TRBJ1-4 | 15 | TRBV28 | CASRRTGLQWEKLFF
- | TRBJ1-3 | 15 | TRBV5-1 | CASSFLGASGNTIYF
- | TRBJ2-1 | 14 | TRBV5-1 | CASSPDTSYNEQFF
- | TRBJ2-5 | 14 | TRBV12-3/TRBV12-4 | CASSSPDFQETQYF
- | TRBJ1-1 | 14 | TRBV20-1 | CSASKGRRDTEAFF
- | TRBJ2-3 | 14 | TRBV24-1 | CATSDPRIADTQYF
- | TRBJ1-5 | 14 | TRBV5-6 | CASSFVGSNQPQHF
- | TRBJ1-6 | 13 | TRBV6-2/TRBV6-3 | CASSSQGYSPLHF
- | TRBJ1-1 | 14 | TRBV27 | CASSLSGIRTEAFF
- | TRBJ1-1 | 14 | TRBV7-9 | CASSSTGTAVEAFF
- | TRBJ2-3 | 15 | TRBV4-1 | CASSQDNYLTDTQYF
TRBD2 | TRBJ2-3 | 16 | TRBV15 | CATSREGAGVSDTQYF
TRBD2 | TRBJ2-3 | 21 | TRBV20-1 | CSASGISGTSGSRTLPDTQYF
- | TRBJ2-1 | 14 | TRBV5-1 | CASSFRTVNNEQFF
TRBD1 | TRBJ2-3 | 15 | TRBV24-1 | CATSDSDRVSDTQYF
TRBD2 | TRBJ2-3 | 15 | TRBV18 | CASSPPSGSADTQYF
TRBD1 | TRBJ2-7 | 14 | TRBV20-1 | CSAKRDRGFYEQYF
- | TRBJ2-7 | 14 | TRBV7-8 | CASSLTHSPHEQYF
- | TRBJ1-2 | 13 | TRBV10-3 | CAIVGGGADGYTF
TRBD1 | TRBJ1-5 | 15 | TRBV2 | CASSGDSLSNQPQHF
- | TRBJ1-3 | 15 | TRBV5-1 | CASSVSGIDGNTIYF
- | TRBJ1-3 | 20 | TRBV15 | CATSPRGGPGAAGLGNTIYF
- | TRBJ1-1 | 15 | TRBV12-3/TRBV12-4 | CASRVGPPLNTEAFF
TRBD2 | TRBJ2-3 | 18 | TRBV5-5 | CASSLRTSGSHLADTQYF
- | TRBJ2-6 | 15 | TRBV7-2 | CASSLGNSGANVLTF